A selection of T cell receptor beta chains follows, all from one sample in a study of blood T cell repertoires in COVID-19. Assay used: immunoSEQ multiplex PCR; TCRdb lists only in-frame clones, some missing. The data contain a few hundred thousand clones, 91% of them singletons. Sequenced input: PBMCs or T cells enriched from blood (not recorded which). The receptors were gathered from a woman between 35 and 50 years old who had been exposed to COVID-19. CDR3s include the opening cysteine and the closing phenylalanine or tryptophan. The D gene is left open where the match is weak. Clone size is given for some rows only: seen once, a few or many times, or a class if the clone is expanded.

D gene | CDR3 length | J gene | V gene | clone size | CDR3 protein | CDR3 DNA
NA | 16 | TRBJ1-6 | TRBV7-9 | NA | CASSLGGGVRDSPLHF | TGTGCCAGCAGCTTAGGTGGGGGGGTTCGGGATTCACCCCTCCACTTT
NA | 18 | TRBJ1-5 | TRBV19 | NA | CASSMGGPSRTVNQPQHF | TGTGCCAGTAGTATGGGGGGTCCATCTCGGACCGTGAATCAGCCCCAGCATTTT
NA | 14 | TRBJ2-1 | TRBV20-1 | NA | CSASGTRSYNEQFF | TGCAGTGCTAGTGGCACTAGATCCTACAATGAGCAGTTCTTC
TRBD1 | 14 | TRBJ1-5 | TRBV2 | NA | CASRAGTGNQPQHF | TGTGCCAGCAGGGCAGGGACAGGGAATCAGCCCCAGCATTTT
TRBD1 | 16 | TRBJ1-1 | TRBV9 | NA | CASSVATGGVNTEAFF | TGTGCCAGCAGCGTAGCGACAGGGGGCGTGAACACTGAAGCTTTCTTT
NA | 16 | TRBJ1-4 | TRBV3-1/TRBV3-2 | NA | CASSQWGVSTNEKLFF | TGTGCCAGCAGCCAATGGGGGGTTTCAACTAATGAAAAACTGTTTTTT
TRBD1 | 14 | TRBJ1-1 | TRBV10-3 | NA | CAISAGTGNTEAFF | TGTGCCATCAGTGCCGGGACAGGGAACACTGAAGCTTTCTTT
NA | 11 | TRBJ2-3 | TRBV12-3/TRBV12-4 | NA | CASSSLGPQYF | TGTGCCAGCAGTAGCCTTGGGCCGCAGTATTTT
TRBD2 | 13 | TRBJ2-1 | TRBV9 | NA | CASSGGTSGEQFF | TGTGCCAGCAGCGGGGGGACTAGCGGGGAGCAGTTCTTC
NA | 17 | TRBJ1-3 | TRBV14 | NA | CASSQDIGTGSRNTIYF | TGTGCCAGCAGCCAAGATATAGGTACAGGGAGCAGAAACACCATATATTTT
NA | 16 | TRBJ1-3 | TRBV21-1 | NA | CASSKFSRLAGNTIYF | TGTGCCAGCAGCAAATTCTCCCGGCTAGCTGGAAACACCATATATTTT
TRBD2 | 15 | TRBJ2-1 | TRBV5-6 | NA | CASSQGAGGYNEQFF | TGTGCCAGCAGCCAAGGGGCGGGAGGGTACAATGAGCAGTTCTTC
TRBD2 | 15 | TRBJ2-4 | TRBV4-3 | NA | CASSQDQGLLNIQYF | TGCGCCAGCAGCCAAGACCAGGGACTATTAAACATTCAGTACTTC
NA | 13 | TRBJ2-2 | TRBV24-1 | NA | CATSGGATGELFF | TGTGCCACCAGTGGGGGAGCCACCGGGGAGCTGTTTTTT
NA | 13 | TRBJ2-1 | TRBV5-1 | NA | CASTFRGRDEQFF | TGCGCCAGCACCTTTAGAGGGCGGGATGAGCAGTTCTTC
TRBD1 | 15 | TRBJ1-2 | TRBV19 | NA | CATHPLGQKLYGYTF | TGTGCCACTCATCCCTTGGGACAGAAACTCTATGGCTACACCTTC
NA | 15 | TRBJ1-1 | TRBV30 | NA | CASVGGLTENTEAFF | TGTGCCTCTGTCGGGGGTTTGACGGAGAACACTGAAGCTTTCTTT
TRBD1 | 13 | TRBJ1-1 | TRBV6-6 | NA | CASSYGQGARAFF | TGTGCCAGCAGTTACGGACAGGGGGCGCGAGCTTTCTTT
NA | 14 | TRBJ1-6 | TRBV7-2 | NA | CASSFLQGNSPLHF | TGTGCCAGCAGCTTCCTACAGGGTAATTCACCCCTCCACTTT
NA | 14 | TRBJ1-1 | TRBV4-2 | NA | CASSLYVRDTEAFF | TGTGCCAGCAGCCTTTACGTCAGGGACACTGAAGCTTTCTTT
TRBD1 | 15 | TRBJ1-2 | TRBV30 | NA | CAWRSSGQGVNGYTF | TGTGCCTGGAGGTCTTCAGGACAGGGTGTGAATGGCTACACCTTC
TRBD2 | 15 | TRBJ2-1 | TRBV4-3 | NA | CASSQEGLALNEQFF | TGCGCCAGCAGCCAAGAAGGACTAGCCCTCAATGAGCAGTTCTTC
NA | 14 | TRBJ1-1 | TRBV7-6 | NA | CASSLVHTNTEAFF | TGTGCCAGCAGCTTAGTCCACACAAACACTGAAGCTTTCTTT
NA | 12 | TRBJ1-1 | TRBV19 | NA | CASSLGLGEAFF | TGTGCCAGTAGCCTCGGGTTGGGTGAAGCTTTCTTT
NA | 14 | TRBJ2-2 | TRBV2 | NA | CASNAGANTGELFF | TGTGCCAGCAACGCAGGGGCGAACACCGGGGAGCTGTTTTTT
NA | 15 | TRBJ1-5 | TRBV19 | NA | CASSQFSGNRQPQHF | TGTGCCAGTAGCCAATTTAGCGGAAACCGGCAGCCCCAGCATTTT
NA | 14 | TRBJ1-5 | TRBV5-1 | once | CASSPTGLGQPQHF | TGCGCCAGCAGCCCGACGGGTTTAGGACAGCCCCAGCATTTT
TRBD1 | 14 | TRBJ1-1 | TRBV19 | NA | CASSIGQGTTEAFF | TGTGCCAGTAGTATTGGACAGGGGACTACTGAAGCTTTCTTT
TRBD1 | 14 | TRBJ2-1 | TRBV10-1 | NA | CASSEVGQGYEQFF | TGCGCCAGCAGTGAGGTTGGACAGGGGTATGAGCAGTTCTTC
NA | 16 | TRBJ1-4 | TRBV7-9 | NA | CASSLAAGALREKLFF | TGTGCCAGCAGCTTAGCGGCGGGGGCGCTACGTGAAAAACTGTTTTTT
NA | 13 | TRBJ2-3 | TRBV30 | NA | CAWSPYPRDTQYF | TGTGCCTGGAGCCCCTATCCGCGGGATACGCAGTATTTT
NA | 11 | TRBJ2-3 | TRBV2 | once | CASSDRDTQYF | TGTGCCAGCAGTGATCGGGATACGCAGTATTTT
NA | 14 | TRBJ2-3 | TRBV7-9 | NA | CASSPGLEGDTQYF | TGTGCCAGCAGCCCCGGACTGGAGGGAGATACGCAGTATTTT
TRBD1 | 12 | TRBJ1-1 | TRBV7-9 | NA | CASSRQGTEAFF | TGTGCCAGCAGCAGACAGGGGACTGAAGCTTTCTTT
TRBD2 | 18 | TRBJ2-3 | TRBV6-2/TRBV6-3 | NA | CASSYSSGRVTRTDTQYF | TGTGCCAGCAGCTACTCTAGCGGGAGGGTTACCCGCACAGATACGCAGTATTTT
NA | 13 | TRBJ2-1 | TRBV15 | NA | CATSTKQGREQFF | TGTGCCACCAGCACAAAACAGGGCCGTGAGCAGTTCTTC
NA | 15 | TRBJ2-2 | TRBV9 | NA | CASSVGALNTGELFF | TGTGCCAGCAGCGTAGGTGCGCTGAACACCGGGGAGCTGTTTTTT